What follows are 31 T cell receptor beta chains derived from one specimen sequenced in a study of human T cells and chemical hapten exposure. As to time point: patch test 3, about 24 weeks after DPC sensitization. Indicated treatment: therapeutic diphenylcyclopropenone sensitization with weekly scalp DPC. MiXCR, applied by TCRdb to the RACE reads, yields one record per CDR3 protein. The data show about 190,000 distinct CDR3 sequences, 24% seen once. Sequencing used whole blood, obtained in connection with sensitization to the hapten diphenylcyclopropenone (DPC). The receptors derive from a woman between 40 and 55 years old with alopecia areata. Some clones in this sample may be carry-over from other donors' samples.

This clonotype has only a few counts. The J gene is TRBJ2-1, the V gene TRBV11-2; 16 positions agree with TRBD2. The V segment lost 7 bases and the J segment 9 bases; nucleotides outside the gene matches: 9. CDR1 is SGHAT and CDR2 is FQNNGV in the germline V gene. The CDR3 has 16 amino acids. The DNA of the CDR3 is TGTGCCAGCACCAAAGGGGGACTAGCGGGAGGGGGTGAGCAGTTCTTC. Protein: CASTKGGLAGGGEQFF.

The rearrangement joins TRBV28 to TRBJ1-1; 7 nucleotides line up with TRBD1. V trimming: 6 bases; J trimming: 11 bases; junction bases outside the gene matches: 9. The CDR3 is 12 residues long. Germline V gene lookup returns CDR1 MDHEN and CDR2 SYDVKM. The CDR3 loop is CASSLYRGGAFF. CDR3 nucleotide sequence: TGTGCCAGCAGCTTGTACAGGGGTGGGGCTTTCTTT.

CDR3: CASRTDLNTEAFF. The CDR3 nucleotides read TGTGCCAGCAGGACCGACCTAAACACTGAAGCTTTCTTT. The gene calls are TRBV6-5 and TRBJ1-1; D unclear. This CDR3 spans 13 amino acids. V was trimmed by 6 bases and J by 2 bases, leaving 10 bases between them. Germline V lookup: CDR1 MNHEY, CDR2 SVGAGI.

This clonotype has only one observation. The rearrangement uses TRBV28 and TRBJ1-5, with D tentatively TRBD1 (6 bases). The V and J ends lost 3 bases and 6 bases respectively, with 18 bases between them. Looked up from germline, CDR1 is MDHEN and CDR2 is SYDVKM. The CDR3 length is 16 residues. The CDR3 DNA sequence: TGTGCCAGCAGTTTCAGGCCCTCCAGGGGAAGTCAGCCCCAGCATTTT. Amino acids: CASSFRPSRGSQPQHF.

Only a few counts were recorded for this clonotype. V and J are TRBV7-2 and TRBJ2-5; D gene unclear. Germline CDR1 reads SGHTA; CDR2 reads FQGNSA. The germline V and J ends were trimmed by 1 base and 1 base, with 13 bases remaining between them. This CDR3 is built from 16 residues. For the CDR3, the DNA is TGTGCCAGCAGCTTAGTTCCGCTGGCGGCCCAAGAGACCCAGTACTTC. Encoded protein: CASSLVPLAAQETQYF.

The chain employs TRBV5-1 and TRBJ1-4; no clear D gene. CDR3 size: 12 residues. Trimming removed 6 bases from V and 0 bases from J, with 3 bases in between. The germline V gene has CDR1 SGHRS and CDR2 YFSETQ. CDR3 DNA sequence: TGCGCCAGCAAGGCAACTAATGAAAAACTGTTTTTT. Its translation is CASKATNEKLFF. Combining the CDR3 with reference TRBV5-1 and TRBJ1-4 gives the whole variable domain KAGVTQTPRYLIKTRGQQVTLSCSPISGHRSVSWYQQTPGQGLQFLFEYFSETQRNKGNFPGRFSGRQFSNSRSEMNVSTLELGDSALYLCASKATNEKLFFGSGTQLSVL.

The V and J genes are TRBV4-3 and TRBJ2-5; possible D gene TRBD1, 5 bases. The CDR3 length is 16 residues. The V gene lost 0 bases and the J gene lost 1 base, with 12 bases spanning the gap. Germline V lookup: CDR1 LGHNA, CDR2 YSLEER. In DNA form, the CDR3 reads TGCGCCAGCAGCCAAGAGGCAGGACACCCCCAAGAGACCCAGTACTTC. Protein sequence: CASSQEAGHPQETQYF.

This sequence joins TRBV7-2 and TRBJ2-7; no firm D call. The length of the CDR3 is 15 residues. The V gene's germline CDR1 is SGHTA and CDR2 FQGNSA. V was clipped by 5 bases and J by 0 bases, with 14 bases between them. CDR3 DNA sequence: TGTGCCAGCAGCCCCCGGTATGCCCTCTCCTACGAGCAGTACTTC. As protein: CASSPRYALSYEQYF.

The J gene is TRBJ1-2, the V gene TRBV29-1; 7 bases line up with TRBD1. Per the germline V gene, CDR1 is SQVTM and CDR2 is ANQGSEA. The CDR3 has 15 amino acids. The junction had 14 bases not matched to a gene; V was cut back by 6 bases and J by 4 bases. DNA for the CDR3: TGCAGCGTATCCCACGACAGGGAACATACCTATGGCTACACCTTC. Its translation is CSVSHDREHTYGYTF.

The gene calls are TRBV6-5 and TRBJ2-3; no firm D call. CDR1 is MNHEY, CDR2 SVGAGI, per germline. The length of the CDR3 is 14 residues. The V gene lost 4 bases and the J gene lost 0 bases, with 8 bases spanning the gap. CDR3 loop: CASSFRQSTDTQYF. In DNA form, the CDR3 reads TGTGCCAGCAGTTTCCGTCAGAGCACAGATACGCAGTATTTT.

This clonotype was seen a few times. The rearrangement joins TRBV29-1 to TRBJ1-1; 8 nucleotides line up with TRBD1. The CDR3 consists of 13 residues. The germline gives CDR1 SQVTM, CDR2 ANQGSEA. V was clipped by 4 bases and J by 5 bases; unmatched bases: 6. The CDR3 sequence: CSVAQGARTEAFF. The CDR3 region has the DNA TGCAGCGTTGCTCAGGGGGCGCGAACTGAAGCTTTCTTT.

This clonotype has a single count. This sequence joins TRBV29-1 and TRBJ1-1, with unresolved D. V lost 4 bases and J 4 bases, leaving 13 bases between the germline ends. The germline V gene has CDR1 SQVTM and CDR2 ANQGSEA. The CDR3 contains 13 residues. The CDR3 DNA reads as TGCAGCGTTGCTGGTAGTCACGGCACTGAAGCTTTCTTT. It encodes CSVAGSHGTEAFF.

The chain has TRBV6-5 and TRBJ2-1; 13 bases match TRBD2. Germline assignment: CDR1 MNHEY and CDR2 SVGAGI. This CDR3 is 17 amino acids long. After removal of 0 bases from V and 8 bases from J, the junction contained 7 bases not matched to a gene. The CDR3 loop is CASSYSARTSGSYEQFF. In DNA form, the CDR3 reads TGTGCCAGCAGTTACTCAGCTAGGACTAGCGGGAGCTATGAGCAGTTCTTC.

There are a few counts of this clonotype. The CDR3 DNA follows: TGCGCCAGCAGCGAGGACGGAGCCTATGGCTACACCTTC. Protein sequence: CASSEDGAYGYTF. The chain couples TRBV5-1 to TRBJ1-2; D gene ambiguous. CDR1 and CDR2 from the germline V gene are SGHRS and YFSETQ. This CDR3 is 13 amino acids long. The ends were cut back, 4 bases at V and 4 bases at J, with 11 bases in the middle.

J is TRBJ1-1 and V is TRBV29-1; TRBD1 matches at 7 bases. Losses at the gene ends were 6 bases for V and 6 bases for J; bases not matched to a gene: 10. The CDR3 covers 13 residues. The germline V gene has CDR1 SQVTM and CDR2 ANQGSEA. CDR3 sequence (DNA): TGCAGCGTAGACACGACAGGGAGAGCTGAAGCTTTCTTT. It translates to CSVDTTGRAEAFF. Full variable domain (outside the CDR3, taken from reference TRBV29-1 and TRBJ1-1): SAVISQKPSRDICQRGTSLTIQCQVDSQVTMMFWYRQQPGQSLTLIATANQGSEATYESGFVIDKFPISRPNLTFSTLTVSNMSPEDSSIYLCSVDTTGRAEAFFGQGTRLTVV.

The chain joins TRBV30 to TRBJ2-1, with 16 nucleotides matching TRBD2. The V gene's germline CDR1 is GTSNPN and CDR2 SVGIG (reference sequence). The CDR3 covers 19 residues. V lost 2 bases to trimming and J lost 0 bases; unmatched junction nucleotides: 7. CDR3 in amino acids: CAWSPPGLAGGSSYNEQFF. For the CDR3, the DNA is TGTGCCTGGAGTCCCCCGGGACTAGCGGGAGGGAGCTCCTACAATGAGCAGTTCTTC.

The sample holds a few counts of this clonotype. The genes are TRBV24-1 and TRBJ2-1; D might be TRBD2 (5 bases). There are 15 residues in the CDR3. The V end was cut by 5 bases, the J end by 0 bases, with 10 bases between. Germline V gives CDR1 KGHDR, CDR2 SFDVKD. Here the CDR3 DNA reads TGTGCCACCAGTGGGCGGGCGAGCTCCTACAATGAGCAGTTCTTC. Its translation is CATSGRASSYNEQFF.

This clonotype was seen only a few times. The chain has TRBV5-1 and TRBJ2-3, with 10 bases that match TRBD2. J lost 2 bases, V lost 3 bases, and 6 bases had no gene match. Germline V gene data show CDR1 as SGHRS and CDR2 as YFSETQ. This CDR3 is built from 16 residues. The CDR3 spells CASSSNGLAVTDTQYF. CDR3 bases: TGCGCCAGCAGCTCAAATGGACTAGCGGTCACAGATACGCAGTATTTT.

V is TRBV7-9 and J is TRBJ2-7, with 8 bases identical to TRBD2. Germline V CDR1 and CDR2: SEHNR, FQNEAQ (reference sequence). V shed 3 bases, J shed 12 bases, and the junction held 10 bases outside the gene matches. The CDR3 is made up of 13 amino acids. CDR3: CASSLASGRLRYF. DNA for the CDR3: TGTGCCAGCAGCTTGGCAAGCGGGAGATTGCGGTACTTC.

The chain is built from TRBV20-1 and TRBJ1-2; TRBD1 matches at 11 bases. The CDR3 runs to 15 residues. Germline V gives CDR1 DFQATT, CDR2 SNEGSKA (reference sequence). V dropped 2 bases and J dropped 2; count of bases not matched to a gene: 4. The CDR3 spells CSARWTGGLNYGYTF. The DNA for the CDR3 is TGCAGTGCTAGATGGACAGGGGGCCTCAACTATGGCTACACCTTC.

This clonotype has more than one count but fewer than ten. The gene calls are TRBV27 and TRBJ2-5; TRBD1 matches at 11 bases. The J segment lost 4 bases and the V segment lost 8 bases, leaving 3 bases of the junction unmatched. Germline V gene sequence: CDR1 MNHEY, CDR2 SMNVEV (reference sequence). The CDR3 covers 13 residues. The DNA of the CDR3 is TGTGCCAGCTGGGACAGGGGGGGAGAGACCCAGTACTTC. Residues: CASWDRGGETQYF.

This sequence joins TRBV7-2 and TRBJ2-2, with 8 positions matching TRBD1. Per germline, CDR1 SGHTA and CDR2 FQGNSA. The CDR3 spans 15 residues. V trimming: 2 bases; J trimming: 5 bases; junction bases outside the gene matches: 4. CDR3 bases: TGTGCCAGCAGCTTACACAGGGGGACGACCGGGGAGCTGTTTTTT. Translation gives CASSLHRGTTGELFF.

This clonotype turned up a few times. This chain links TRBV28 with TRBJ1-1; 7 positions match TRBD1. The CDR3 runs to 15 residues. With 2 bases clipped from V and 3 bases from J, the junction kept 6 bases outside the gene matches. CDR1 is MDHEN and CDR2 is SYDVKM in the germline V gene. DNA of the CDR3: TGTGCCAGCAGTTTAGGGACAGTTAGGGACACTGAAGCTTTCTTT. This encodes CASSLGTVRDTEAFF.

The rearrangement links TRBV6-1 to TRBJ2-3; weak D call: TRBD2 (6 bases). CDR3 length: 16 amino acids. The ends were cut back, 6 bases at V and 2 bases at J, with 18 bases in the middle. CDR1 is MNHNS and CDR2 is SASEGT in the germline V gene. Here the CDR3 reads CASSSKGLLYTDTQYF. The DNA for the CDR3 is TGTGCCAGCAGCTCTAAGGGACTCCTCTACACAGATACGCAGTATTTT.

J is TRBJ1-4 and V is TRBV4-1; 8 bases are a match to TRBD1. The germline CDR1 and CDR2 sequences are MGHRA and YSYEKL. The CDR3 contains 18 residues. The trim removed 2 bases at V and 8 bases at J, leaving 16 bases unmatched. CDR3 in DNA: TGCGCCAGCAGCCAAAGAAAGCGGGCTGGACAGGGAATAGAAAAACTGTTTTTT. This sequence encodes CASSQRKRAGQGIEKLFF.

The chain links TRBV25-1 to TRBJ2-3; D perhaps matches TRBD2 (6 bases). V lost 2 bases and J 1 base, leaving 10 bases between the germline ends. The CDR3 runs 15 residues. CDR1 and CDR2 (germline): MGHDK, SYGVNS. CDR3 sequence: CASSEKASGTDTQYF. The CDR3 DNA reads TGTGCCAGCAGTGAAAAAGCTAGCGGCACAGATACGCAGTATTTT.

The chain has TRBV9 and TRBJ2-7; D is ambiguous. CDR1 is SGDLS and CDR2 is YYNGEE in the germline V gene. The V end was cut by 0 bases, the J end by 3 bases, with 7 bases between. This CDR3 has 13 amino acids. CDR3 loop: CASSVGPGYEQYF. DNA for the CDR3: TGTGCCAGCAGCGTAGGTCCGGGCTACGAGCAGTACTTC.

In this sample, this clonotype turned up a few times. The chain combines TRBV29-1 with TRBJ1-2; TRBD1 is a possible D gene (6 bases). CDR1 SQVTM and CDR2 ANQGSEA come from the germline V gene. V lost 7 bases and J 0 bases, leaving 12 bases between the germline ends. CDR3 size: 13 residues. CDR3 amino acids: CSASTGPNYGYTF. Here the CDR3 DNA reads TGCAGCGCTTCGACAGGCCCTAACTATGGCTACACCTTC.

The chain employs TRBV27 and TRBJ2-1, with 8 bases fitting TRBD2. Losses at the gene ends were 5 bases for V and 3 bases for J; bases not matched to a gene: 6. There are 15 residues in the CDR3. Looked up from germline, CDR1 is MNHEY and CDR2 is SMNVEV (reference sequence). The CDR3 DNA is TGTGCCAGCAGTCCATGGGCGGGAGGCTACAATGAGCAGTTCTTC. This translates into CASSPWAGGYNEQFF.

The V call is TRBV20-1, the J call TRBJ2-3; D is perhaps TRBD1 or TRBD2 (5 bases each). Germline CDR1 is DFQATT and CDR2 is SNEGSKA (reference sequence). The CDR3 is made up of 14 amino acids. The germline V and J ends were trimmed by 3 bases and 2 bases, with 12 bases remaining between them. CDR3 in DNA: TGCAGTGCTAGTAAAGGGACCTACACAGATACGCAGTATTTT. Protein product: CSASKGTYTDTQYF.

This sequence joins TRBV25-1 and TRBJ2-3; 9 nucleotides align to TRBD2. This CDR3 has 15 residues. V trimming: 6 bases; J trimming: 4 bases; junction bases outside the gene matches: 8. Germline CDR1 is MGHDK and CDR2 is SYGVNS. CDR3 sequence: CASSSGGRSADTQYF. CDR3 bases: TGTGCCAGCAGCAGCGGGGGGCGGTCCGCAGATACGCAGTATTTT. Full variable domain (missing parts from reference TRBV25-1 and TRBJ2-3): EADIYQTPRYLVIGTGKKITLECSQTMGHDKMYWYQQDPGMELHLIHYSYGVNSTEKGDLSSESTVSRIRTEHFPLTLESARPSHTSQYLCASSSGGRSADTQYFGPGTRLTVL.